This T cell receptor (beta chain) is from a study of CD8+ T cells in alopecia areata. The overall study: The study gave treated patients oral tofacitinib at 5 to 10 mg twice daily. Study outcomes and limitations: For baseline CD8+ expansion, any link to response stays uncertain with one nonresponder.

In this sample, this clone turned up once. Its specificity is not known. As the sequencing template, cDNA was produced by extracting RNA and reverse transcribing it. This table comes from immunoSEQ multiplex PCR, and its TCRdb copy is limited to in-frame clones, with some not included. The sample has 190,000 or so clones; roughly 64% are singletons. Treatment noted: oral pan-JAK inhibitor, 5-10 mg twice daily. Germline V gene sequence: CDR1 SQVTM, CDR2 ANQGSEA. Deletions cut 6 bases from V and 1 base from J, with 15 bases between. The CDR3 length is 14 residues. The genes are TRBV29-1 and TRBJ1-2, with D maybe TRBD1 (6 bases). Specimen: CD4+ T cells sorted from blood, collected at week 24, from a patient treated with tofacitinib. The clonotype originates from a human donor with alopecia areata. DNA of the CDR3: TGCAGCGTACGTCCATGGGGGCGTAACTATGGCTACACCTTC. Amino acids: CSVRPWGRNYGYTF.